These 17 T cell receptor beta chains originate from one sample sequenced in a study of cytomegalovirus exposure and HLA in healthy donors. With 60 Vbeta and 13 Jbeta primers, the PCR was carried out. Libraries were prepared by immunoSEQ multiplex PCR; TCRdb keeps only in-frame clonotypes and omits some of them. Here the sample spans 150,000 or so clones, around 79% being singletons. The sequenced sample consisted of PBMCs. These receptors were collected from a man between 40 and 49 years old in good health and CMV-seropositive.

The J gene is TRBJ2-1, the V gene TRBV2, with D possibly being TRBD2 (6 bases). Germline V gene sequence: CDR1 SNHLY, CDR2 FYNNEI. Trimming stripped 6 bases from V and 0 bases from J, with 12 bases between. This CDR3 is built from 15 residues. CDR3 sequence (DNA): TGTGCCAGCAGCCGAGGAGGGTACTCCTACAATGAGCAGTTCTTC. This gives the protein CASSRGGYSYNEQFF. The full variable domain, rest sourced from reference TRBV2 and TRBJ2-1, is EPEVTQTPSHQVTQMGQEVILRCVPISNHLYFYWYRQILGQKVEFLVSFYNNEISEKSEIFDDQFSVERPDGSNFTLKIRSTKLEDSAMYFCASSRGGYSYNEQFFGPGTRLTVL.

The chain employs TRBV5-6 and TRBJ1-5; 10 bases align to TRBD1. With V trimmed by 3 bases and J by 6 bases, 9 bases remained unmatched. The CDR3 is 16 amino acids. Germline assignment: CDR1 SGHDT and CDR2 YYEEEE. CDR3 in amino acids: CASSSRDRGGSQPQHF. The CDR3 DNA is TGTGCCAGCAGCTCCCGGGACAGGGGAGGGAGTCAGCCCCAGCATTTT.

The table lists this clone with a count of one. The CDR3 DNA sequence: TGTGCCAGTAGTACTACCCGGGGTAACTATGGCTACACCTTC. This translates into CASSTTRGNYGYTF. The rearrangement links TRBV19 to TRBJ1-2; no clear D gene. Trimming removed 4 bases at V and 1 base at J, with 10 bases between. Germline CDR1 and CDR2: LNHDA and SQIVND (reference sequence). The CDR3 is 14 residues long. Full variable domain (rest looked up from reference TRBV19 and TRBJ1-2): DGGITQSPKYLFRKEGQNVTLSCEQNLNHDAMYWYRQDPGQGLRLIYYSQIVNDFQKGDIAEGYSVSREKKESFPLTVTSAQKNPTAFYLCASSTTRGNYGYTFGSGTRLTVV.

The CDR3, as DNA: TGTGCCAGCAGCATAGGAGGACAGGGGCCCTACGAGCAGTACTTC. This gives the protein CASSIGGQGPYEQYF. The chain uses TRBV7-2 and TRBJ2-7; 9 bases are a match to TRBD1. The CDR3 is 15 amino acids. Unmatched junction bases numbered 7, after V lost 5 bases and J lost 2 bases. Per the germline V gene, CDR1 is SGHTA and CDR2 is FQGNSA.

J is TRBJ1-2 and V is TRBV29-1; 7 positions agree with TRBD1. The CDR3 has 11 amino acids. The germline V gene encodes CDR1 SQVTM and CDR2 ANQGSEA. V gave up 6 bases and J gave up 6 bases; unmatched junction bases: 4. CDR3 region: CSVGTVNGYTF. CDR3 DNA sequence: TGCAGCGTCGGGACAGTTAATGGCTACACCTTC.

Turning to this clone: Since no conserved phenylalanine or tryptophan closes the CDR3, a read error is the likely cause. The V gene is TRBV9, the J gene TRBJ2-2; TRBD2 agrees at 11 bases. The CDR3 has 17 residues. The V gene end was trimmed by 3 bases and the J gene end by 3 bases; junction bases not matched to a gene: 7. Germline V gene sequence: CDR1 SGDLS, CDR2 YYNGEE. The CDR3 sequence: CASSARLAGIDTGELFS. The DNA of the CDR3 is TGTGCCAGCAGCGCCCGACTAGCGGGAATCGACACCGGGGAGCTGTTTTCT.

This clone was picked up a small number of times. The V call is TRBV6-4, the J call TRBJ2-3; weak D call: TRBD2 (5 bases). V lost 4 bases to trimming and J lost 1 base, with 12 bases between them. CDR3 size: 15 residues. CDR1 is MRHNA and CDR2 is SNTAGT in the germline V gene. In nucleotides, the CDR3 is TGTGCCAGCAGTGGTTCGGCGGGTGGCACAGATACGCAGTATTTT. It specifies CASSGSAGGTDTQYF.

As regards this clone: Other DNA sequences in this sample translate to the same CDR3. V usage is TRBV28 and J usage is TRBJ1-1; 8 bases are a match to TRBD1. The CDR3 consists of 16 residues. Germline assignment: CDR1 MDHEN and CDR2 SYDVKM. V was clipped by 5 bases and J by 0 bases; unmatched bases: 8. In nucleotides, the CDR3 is TGTGCCAGCAGTCCTGGGACAGGCCCCCTGAACACTGAAGCTTTCTTT. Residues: CASSPGTGPLNTEAFF.

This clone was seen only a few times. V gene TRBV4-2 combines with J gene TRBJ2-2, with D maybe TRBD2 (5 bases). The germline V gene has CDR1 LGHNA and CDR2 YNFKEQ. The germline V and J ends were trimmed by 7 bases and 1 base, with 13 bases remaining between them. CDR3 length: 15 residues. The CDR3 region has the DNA TGTGCCAGCACCCCACGGGGTCAGAACACCGGGGAGCTGTTTTTT. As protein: CASTPRGQNTGELFF.

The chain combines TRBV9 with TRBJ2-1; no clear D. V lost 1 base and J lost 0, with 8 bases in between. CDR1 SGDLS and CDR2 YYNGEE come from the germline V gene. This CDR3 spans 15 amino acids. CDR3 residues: CASSVSSSSYNEQFF. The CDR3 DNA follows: TGTGCCAGCAGCGTATCGAGTAGCTCCTACAATGAGCAGTTCTTC.

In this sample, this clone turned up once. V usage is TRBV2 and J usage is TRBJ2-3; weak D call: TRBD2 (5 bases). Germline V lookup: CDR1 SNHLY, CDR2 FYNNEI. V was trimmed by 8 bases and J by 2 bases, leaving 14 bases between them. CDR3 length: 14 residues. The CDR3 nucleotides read TGTGCCAGCGGGAGTTATGGAAACACAGATACGCAGTATTTT. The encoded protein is CASGSYGNTDTQYF.

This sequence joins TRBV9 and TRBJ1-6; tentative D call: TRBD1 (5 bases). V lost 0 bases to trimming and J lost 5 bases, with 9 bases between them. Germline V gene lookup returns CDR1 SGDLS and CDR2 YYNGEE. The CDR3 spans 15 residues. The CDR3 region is CASSVGRVDNSPLHF. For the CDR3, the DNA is TGTGCCAGCAGCGTAGGCAGGGTGGATAATTCACCCCTCCACTTT. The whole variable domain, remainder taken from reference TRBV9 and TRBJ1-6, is DSGVTQTPKHLITATGQRVTLRCSPRSGDLSVYWYQQSLDQGLQFLIQYYNGEERAKGNILERFSAQQFPDLHSELNLSSLELGDSALYFCASSVGRVDNSPLHFGNGTRLTVT.

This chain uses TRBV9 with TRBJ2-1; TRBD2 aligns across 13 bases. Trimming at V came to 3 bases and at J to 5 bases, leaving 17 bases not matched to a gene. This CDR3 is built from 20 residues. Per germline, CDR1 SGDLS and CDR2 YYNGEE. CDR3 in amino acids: CASSADETGLAGRFDNEQFF. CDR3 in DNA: TGTGCCAGCAGCGCCGACGAAACGGGACTAGCGGGAAGGTTCGACAATGAGCAGTTCTTC.

Here the CDR3 reads CASSDAGDTGELFF. The CDR3, as DNA: TGCGCCAGCAGTGATGCCGGGGATACCGGGGAGCTGTTTTTT. The J gene is TRBJ2-2, the V gene TRBV10-1; D may be TRBD2 (5 bases). This CDR3 has 14 residues. V was clipped by 3 bases and J by 5 bases, with 10 bases between them. Per the germline V gene, CDR1 is WNHNN and CDR2 is SYGVQD (reference sequence).

This chain's CDR3 is CASSSQTGDIQYF. Written as DNA, the CDR3 is TGTGCCAGCAGTTCCCAGACCGGGGACATTCAGTACTTC. The chain combines TRBV6-4 with TRBJ2-4; a weak D match, TRBD2 (5 bases). This CDR3 contains 13 residues. Germline V gives CDR1 MRHNA, CDR2 SNTAGT. V was pared by 5 bases and J by 8 bases, with 13 bases between.

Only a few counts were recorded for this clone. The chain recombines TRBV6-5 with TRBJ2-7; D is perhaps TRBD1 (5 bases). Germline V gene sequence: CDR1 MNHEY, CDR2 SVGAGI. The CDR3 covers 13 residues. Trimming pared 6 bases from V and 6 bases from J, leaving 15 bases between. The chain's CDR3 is CASRRYQGTEQYF. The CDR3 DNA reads TGTGCCAGCAGACGTTACCAGGGTACCGAGCAGTACTTC.

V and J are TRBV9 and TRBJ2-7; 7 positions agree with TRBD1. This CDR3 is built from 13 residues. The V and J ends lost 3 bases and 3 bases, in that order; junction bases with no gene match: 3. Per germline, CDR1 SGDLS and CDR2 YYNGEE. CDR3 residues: CASSAGTDYEQYF. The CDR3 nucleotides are TGTGCCAGCAGCGCCGGGACAGACTACGAGCAGTACTTC.